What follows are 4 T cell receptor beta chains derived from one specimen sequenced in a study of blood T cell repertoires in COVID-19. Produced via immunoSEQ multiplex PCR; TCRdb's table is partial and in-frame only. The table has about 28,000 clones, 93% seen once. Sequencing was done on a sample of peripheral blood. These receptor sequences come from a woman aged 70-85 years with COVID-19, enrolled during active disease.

CDR3 bases: TGTGCCAGCAGTTTAGTGTCCCGGGACAGGGGTGGAAACACCATATATTTT. It encodes CASSLVSRDRGGNTIYF. This rearrangement joins TRBV28 to TRBJ1-3, with 10 positions matching TRBD1. Germline CDR1 reads MDHEN; CDR2 reads SYDVKM. The trim removed 2 bases at V and 3 bases at J, leaving 7 bases unmatched. The CDR3 length is 17 residues. Using reference TRBV28 and TRBJ1-3 for the parts outside the CDR3, the full variable domain is DVKVTQSSRYLVKRTGEKVFLECVQDMDHENMFWYRQDPGLGLRLIYFSYDVKMKEKGDIPEGYSVSREKKERFSLILESASTNQTSMYLCASSLVSRDRGGNTIYFGEGSWLTVV.

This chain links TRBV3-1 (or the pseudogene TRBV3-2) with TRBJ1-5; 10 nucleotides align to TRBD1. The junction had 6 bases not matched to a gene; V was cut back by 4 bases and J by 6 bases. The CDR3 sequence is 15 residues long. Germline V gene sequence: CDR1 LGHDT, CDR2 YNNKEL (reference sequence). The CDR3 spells CASSRGQGDGQPQHF. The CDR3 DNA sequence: TGTGCCAGCAGCCGCGGACAGGGGGACGGTCAGCCCCAGCATTTT.

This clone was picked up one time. The CDR3 bases are TGTGCCAGCAGCCAAGGAGGGGTAGCGGGAGTCTGGGGCCACGAGCAGTACTTC. Its protein product is CASSQGGVAGVWGHEQYF. V and J are TRBV3-1 (or the pseudogene TRBV3-2) and TRBJ2-7; 9 bases align to TRBD2. Per the germline V gene, CDR1 is LGHDT and CDR2 is YNNKEL (reference sequence). The J segment lost 5 bases and the V segment lost 1 base, leaving 15 bases of the junction unmatched. The CDR3 spans 18 residues.

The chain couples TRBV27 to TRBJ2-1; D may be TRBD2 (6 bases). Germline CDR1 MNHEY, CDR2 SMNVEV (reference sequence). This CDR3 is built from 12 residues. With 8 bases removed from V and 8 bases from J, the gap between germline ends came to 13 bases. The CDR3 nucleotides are TGTGCCAGCCGCGGGGTAAGCTATGAGCAGTTCTTC. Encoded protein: CASRGVSYEQFF.